This T cell receptor beta chain was observed in a study of beta chain features in type 1 diabetes. Study-level findings and limits: People with Type 1 diabetes carried modestly yet significantly shorter TCRB CDR3s in all four CD4+ subsets.

Sequencing targeted expressed TCRB transcripts, as all isolated RNA had been reverse transcribed. The read count averaged about 3.57 million across naive, central memory and regulatory T cell samples. Method: immunoSEQ multiplex PCR; TCRdb's copy keeps in-frame clones and lacks some. The repertoire holds about 370,000 clones, with about 10% as singletons. The table lists this clone with many counts. Its matching antigen is unknown. Sequencing input: central memory CD4+ T cells from blood. This clonotype was obtained from a man aged 25-45 years with type 1 diabetes.

The CDR3: CASNPMRGFQPQHF. CDR3 bases: TGTGCCAGCAACCCGATGAGGGGGTTTCAGCCCCAGCATTTT. The rearrangement uses TRBV2 and TRBJ1-5; perhaps TRBD1 as D (6 bases). V lost 7 bases and J lost 6, with 16 bases in between. The CDR3 covers 14 residues. CDR1 is SNHLY, CDR2 FYNNEI, per germline.